One and the same sample provided the 27 T cell receptor beta chains below, sequenced in a study of T cell responses to AZD1222 COVID-19 vaccine. The data were produced by immunoSEQ multiplex PCR, yet TCRdb's version contains in-frame clones alone and is incomplete. The sample holds around 70,000 clones, 79% seen once. Sequenced material: peripheral blood, taken on day 0 of MenACWY control vaccination. The origin of the receptors is an adult in good health.

The sample holds a few counts of this clone. The gene calls are TRBV30 and TRBJ1-2; D gene unclear. Germline lookup yields CDR1 GTSNPN and CDR2 SVGIG (reference sequence). CDR3 length: 12 residues. The germline V and J ends were trimmed by 3 bases and 8 bases, with 13 bases remaining between them. CDR3 DNA: TGTGCCTGGAGCCGACGGGTGGAGGGCTACACCTTC. It codes for CAWSRRVEGYTF.

V and J are TRBV30 and TRBJ1-4; D possibly corresponds to TRBD1 (5 bases). Trimming cost V 0 bases and J 7 bases, with 15 bases left between them. The germline CDR1 and CDR2 sequences are GTSNPN and SVGIG (reference sequence). The length of the CDR3 is 15 residues. The CDR3 reads CAWSVEVGGGEKLFF. For the CDR3, the DNA is TGTGCCTGGAGTGTAGAAGTTGGGGGTGGTGAAAAACTGTTTTTT.

The chain is built from TRBV6-5 and TRBJ2-3; 8 positions match TRBD2. The germline CDR1 and CDR2 sequences are MNHEY and SVGAGI. J gave up 0 bases and V 6 bases, and 5 bases lay outside the gene matches. The CDR3 is 15 residues long. This chain's CDR3 is CASRGGLASTDTQYF. In DNA, the CDR3 is TGTGCCAGCAGAGGAGGACTAGCTAGCACAGATACGCAGTATTTT.

The CDR3 reads CASMAVNEQFF. The CDR3 DNA reads TGTGCTTCTATGGCTGTGAATGAGCAGTTCTTC. The chain couples TRBV12-3 or TRBV12-4 to TRBJ2-1, with D uncertain. The CDR3 length is 11 residues.

V is TRBV7-2 and J is TRBJ2-7; D remains ambiguous. With 2 bases removed from V and 3 bases from J, the gap between germline ends came to 14 bases. The CDR3 has 15 residues. Germline-derived CDR1 and CDR2 are SGHTA and FQGNSA. CDR3 DNA: TGTGCCAGCAGCTTATCCCCACAGCCAGACTACGAGCAGTACTTC. Translated: CASSLSPQPDYEQYF.

This clone was seen once. The chain recombines TRBV6-6 with TRBJ2-5; 7 positions match TRBD2. Trimming took 2 bases from V and 4 from J; bases not matched to a gene: 7. This CDR3 spans 15 amino acids. Germline V lookup: CDR1 MNHNY, CDR2 SVGAGI (reference sequence). The CDR3 is CASSYVSSGAETQYF. In nucleotides, the CDR3 is TGTGCCAGCAGTTACGTTTCCAGCGGGGCAGAGACCCAGTACTTC.

This clone has only one observation. This chain joins TRBV5-1 and TRBJ1-5; 7 bases agree with TRBD1. The CDR3 sequence is 14 residues long. V lost 4 bases and J lost 1; bases outside the gene matches: 2. The V gene's germline CDR1 is SGHRS and CDR2 YFSETQ. CDR3 sequence: CASSGDRSNQPQHF. CDR3 bases: TGCGCCAGCAGCGGGGACAGAAGCAATCAGCCCCAGCATTTT.

The V gene is TRBV6-5, the J gene TRBJ1-2, with 9 bases that match TRBD1. V trimming: 5 bases; J trimming: 4 bases; junction bases outside the gene matches: 8. CDR1 and CDR2 (germline): MNHEY, SVGAGI. This CDR3 comprises 15 residues. CDR3 DNA sequence: TGTGCCAGCAGTACCGGGACAGGGAGGATCTATGGCTACACCTTC. Its protein product is CASSTGTGRIYGYTF.

This clone has only a few counts. The CDR3 loop is CASRTQKYGTSGIGEQFF. The CDR3 DNA is TGTGCCAGCAGAACCCAGAAGTACGGGACTAGCGGGATCGGTGAGCAGTTCTTC. The V call is TRBV5-6, the J call TRBJ2-1; 13 bases agree with TRBD2. The trim removed 5 bases at V and 9 bases at J, leaving 17 bases unmatched. CDR3 length: 18 residues. CDR1 SGHDT and CDR2 YYEEEE come from the germline V gene.

The chain joins TRBV7-2 to TRBJ1-2; 7 bases match TRBD1. The CDR3 is 15 amino acids. Germline CDR1 is SGHTA and CDR2 is FQGNSA. Trimming at V came to 4 bases and at J to 3 bases, leaving 8 bases not matched to a gene. The chain's CDR3 is CASSYSGTADYGYTF. CDR3 coding DNA: TGTGCCAGCAGCTATTCCGGGACAGCGGACTATGGCTACACCTTC.

The chain recombines TRBV30 with TRBJ2-3; 12 bases agree with TRBD2. CDR1 and CDR2 (germline): GTSNPN, SVGIG (reference sequence). The V segment lost 1 base and the J segment 7 bases; nucleotides outside the gene matches: 9. This CDR3 has 16 residues. The CDR3 loop reads CAWSEGLAGGRNTQYF. The CDR3 DNA reads as TGTGCCTGGAGTGAGGGGCTAGCGGGAGGGAGGAATACGCAGTATTTT.

The chain employs TRBV28 and TRBJ1-1; D gene ambiguous. Germline CDR1 MDHEN, CDR2 SYDVKM. The V gene lost 3 bases and the J gene lost 5 bases, with 10 bases spanning the gap. CDR3 length: 13 amino acids. The CDR3 nucleotides read TGTGCCAGCAGTTTCGTTTTACGGACTGAAGCTTTCTTT. Translating it yields CASSFVLRTEAFF.

J is TRBJ2-7 and V is TRBV6-1; maybe TRBD2 (5 bases). Germline V gene lookup returns CDR1 MNHNS and CDR2 SASEGT. Trimming took off 2 bases at V and 7 bases at J, with 15 bases between the two ends. The CDR3 contains 14 residues. The CDR3 here is CASSETRSSGEQYF. CDR3 DNA sequence: TGTGCCAGCAGTGAAACTAGGTCGTCGGGGGAGCAGTACTTC.

The chain combines TRBV12-3 or TRBV12-4 with TRBJ2-1; no reliable D call. This CDR3 has 11 amino acids. V was clipped by 3 bases and J by 9 bases, with 6 bases between them. CDR3 amino acids: CASSFRFEQFF. DNA for the CDR3: TGTGCCAGCAGTTTTAGGTTTGAGCAGTTCTTC.

The chain links TRBV9 to TRBJ2-5; a possible D gene is TRBD2 (5 bases). The germline V and J ends were trimmed by 2 bases and 3 bases, with 8 bases remaining between them. This CDR3 is built from 13 residues. Germline lookup yields CDR1 SGDLS and CDR2 YYNGEE. For the CDR3, the DNA is TGTGCCAGCAGCGTCGGGGTAGAAGAGACCCAGTACTTC. It specifies CASSVGVEETQYF.

The rearrangement joins TRBV6-5 to TRBJ1-4, with a weak D call TRBD1 (6 bases). CDR3 length: 13 amino acids. Deletions cut 7 bases from V and 8 bases from J, with 14 bases between. Germline CDR1 MNHEY, CDR2 SVGAGI. The DNA for the CDR3 is TGTGCCAGCATAGGGCCAGGGGAAGAAAAACTGTTTTTT. Translating gives CASIGPGEEKLFF.

This chain joins TRBV6-5 and TRBJ2-3, with TRBD2 as a possible D gene (5 bases). The CDR3 loop spans 11 amino acids. Germline-derived CDR1 and CDR2 are MNHEY and SVGAGI. V was clipped by 7 bases and J by 6 bases, with 8 bases between them. The CDR3 reads CASKAGDTQYF. CDR3 bases: TGTGCCAGCAAGGCGGGTGATACGCAGTATTTT.

The CDR3 DNA sequence: TGCAGCGCCAGCCGGGGGCCGAACACTGAAGCTTTCTTT. This encodes CSASRGPNTEAFF. The gene calls are TRBV29-1 and TRBJ1-1, with a tentative D call TRBD1 (6 bases). The germline V and J ends were trimmed by 7 bases and 1 base, with 13 bases remaining between them. CDR1 and CDR2 (germline): SQVTM, ANQGSEA. The CDR3 covers 13 residues.

V gene TRBV4-1 combines with J gene TRBJ2-2, with D uncertain. V was trimmed by 0 bases and J by 0 bases, leaving 14 bases between them. The CDR3 length is 18 residues. Germline CDR1 and CDR2: MGHRA and YSYEKL. The CDR3 nucleotides are TGCGCCAGCAGCCAAGACCCCCTAGGATCAGCGAACACCGGGGAGCTGTTTTTT. Its protein is CASSQDPLGSANTGELFF.

In this sample, this clone turned up once. This sequence joins TRBV7-9 and TRBJ2-5; D possibly matches TRBD1 or TRBD2 (5 bases each). The V end was cut by 5 bases, the J end by 4 bases, with 14 bases between. The CDR3 runs to 14 residues. Germline loops: CDR1 SEHNR, CDR2 FQNEAQ (reference sequence). CDR3 DNA sequence: TGTGCCAGCAGCACTAGGGGCGACGGAGAGACCCAGTACTTC. As protein: CASSTRGDGETQYF.

This rearrangement joins TRBV15 to TRBJ1-5; weak D call: TRBD1 (6 bases). CDR3 length equals 16 residues. Trimming took off 2 bases at V and 3 bases at J, with 14 bases between the two ends. Per the germline V gene, CDR1 is LNHNV and CDR2 is YYDKDF (reference sequence). The CDR3 coding sequence is TGTGCCACCAGCAGACAGGGGCGGGGGGTCAATCAGCCCCAGCATTTT. Translated: CATSRQGRGVNQPQHF.

The chain has TRBV5-4 and TRBJ2-2; D unresolved. The CDR3 loop spans 12 amino acids. The germline V gene has CDR1 SGHNT and CDR2 YYREEE (reference sequence). V lost 3 bases and J 3 bases, leaving 3 bases between the germline ends. CDR3 nucleotides: TGTGCCAGCAGCTCTTACACCGGGGAGCTGTTTTTT. Translated: CASSSYTGELFF. The entire variable domain, with the rest obtained from reference TRBV5-4 and TRBJ2-2, is as follows: ETGVTQSPTHLIKTRGQQVTLRCSSQSGHNTVSWYQQALGQGPQFIFQYYREEENGRGNFPPRFSGLQFPNYSSELNVNALELDDSALYLCASSSYTGELFFGEGSRLTVL.

The V gene is TRBV6-6, the J gene TRBJ1-4; 7 bases match TRBD1. CDR3 length equals 14 residues. Germline lookup yields CDR1 MNHNY and CDR2 SVGAGI (reference sequence). The V and J ends lost 6 bases and 5 bases, in that order; junction bases with no gene match: 6. Here the CDR3 reads CASSNRGVNEKLFF. The CDR3 coding sequence is TGTGCCAGCAGCAACAGGGGCGTCAATGAAAAACTGTTTTTT.

Regarding this clone: Other DNA sequences from this sample encode an identical CDR3 as well. The V and J genes are TRBV5-1 and TRBJ2-5; the D gene is possibly TRBD1 (5 bases). Trimming left V 4 bases short and J 5 bases short, with 15 bases between. The CDR3 loop spans 14 amino acids. Per the germline V gene, CDR1 is SGHRS and CDR2 is YFSETQ. CDR3 amino acids: CASSLTGGWETQYF. The CDR3 DNA reads TGCGCCAGCAGCCTTACAGGTGGTTGGGAGACCCAGTACTTC.

The genes are TRBV19 and TRBJ1-5; no clear D. V lost 5 bases and J lost 6, with 20 bases in between. The CDR3 covers 16 residues. Germline loops: CDR1 LNHDA, CDR2 SQIVND (reference sequence). CDR3 protein: CASSQPLDLRGQPQHF. Here the CDR3 DNA reads TGTGCCAGTAGTCAGCCCCTAGACTTGCGGGGTCAGCCCCAGCATTTT.

There are many counts of this clone. The V and J genes are TRBV7-6 and TRBJ2-7, with D maybe TRBD1 (5 bases). This CDR3 comprises 13 residues. The V end lost 0 bases, the J end lost 4 bases, and 7 bases lay between the germline ends. Germline CDR1 and CDR2: SGHVS and FNYEAQ. The DNA of the CDR3 is TGTGCCAGCAGCTTAGCGGCAGGGTACGAGCAGTACTTC. Translated: CASSLAAGYEQYF.

The chain employs TRBV3-1 (or the pseudogene TRBV3-2) and TRBJ2-7; either TRBD1 or TRBD2 may fit D (6 bases each). This CDR3 has 14 residues. With 6 bases removed from V and 6 bases from J, the gap between germline ends came to 18 bases. Germline CDR1 LGHDT, CDR2 YNNKEL (reference sequence). In nucleotides, the CDR3 is TGTGCCAGCAGTACCAAGAGGGGGGCGGTCGAGCAGTACTTC. Translating it yields CASSTKRGAVEQYF.